This T cell receptor beta chain is from a study of blood T cell repertoires in COVID-19 (dated by TCRdb to about 2020). For the wider study: Samples covering the acute and convalescent phases of COVID-19 were provided by collaborators in the United States, Italy and Spain. The material from the prospective study consisted of cDNA or gDNA derived from T cells, B-cell-depleted T cells, or PBMCs. Subjects who had been exposed to COVID-19, were actively infected with it, or had recovered from it provided the deeply sampled blood TCRbeta repertoires that made up the dataset. The repertoires were released in a freely available public database meant as a resource for research on the immune response to SARS-CoV-2. The samples were drawn from the first 160 participants of the ongoing ImmuneRACE study and from 950 to 1,500 subjects provided by 6 global collaborators. Sample metadata almost always included a de-identified subject ID, COVID-19 status, age in years and sex. HLA class I and class II types, where available, came from metadata supplied by the sample provider rather than from assay-based typing. Summary of the overall study and its limitations: Clinical and demographic metadata were provided uncurated, with the amount varying by source and participant.

Trimming at the junction amounts to 3 bases on V and 6 bases on J, and the germline ends lie 15 bases apart. Based on the germline V gene (reference sequence), the CDR1 and CDR2 sequences are MNHEY and SMNVEV. Reading from cysteine to phenylalanine, the CDR3 counts 14 amino acids. Only the CDR3 DNA stays, 42 bases, in frame from base 1. The immunoSEQ Assay, a bias-controlled multiplex PCR, was used to amplify TCRbeta CDR3 regions from genomic DNA. The study's own analysis went as follows. The number of nucleated cells in each sample was estimated from the amplification of reference gene primers within the assay. To quantify the absolute abundance of each unique TCRbeta CDR3 rearrangement, sequence reads were collapsed and filtered. Productive Simpson clonality was computed per sample as the square root of Simpson's diversity index over productive rearrangements. TCRdb carries this immuneACCESS record with in-frame sequences only. Its versions omit some clonotypes, under half of them owing to an unresolved V gene in the studies checked, with the rest unexplained. D and trimming were read from the DNA, whereas the V and J calls and clone size are those reported in that table. Present in this sample are about 150,000 clones, around three quarters of which were seen just once. The ten most abundant clones make up roughly 4.5% of the sample.

Collaborating institutions collected whole blood in K2EDTA tubes following their own protocols. For TCRbeta analysis, collaborators shipped samples as frozen whole blood, isolated PBMCs, or DNA extracted from either of those sample types. To note about this clone: What this receptor recognizes is not known. No qualities accompany the bases; no much larger clone lies one base away.

Input material: peripheral blood. The origin of this receptor is a man in his fifties or sixties with acute or convalescent COVID-19. The chain links TRBV27 with TRBJ2-7; possibly the D gene is TRBD2, per 5 matching bases. For the CDR3, the sequence is CASSFQVRGSEQYF. At the DNA level, the sequence is TGTGCCAGCAGTTTCCAGGTCCGGGGTTCCGAGCAGTACTTC.